Ten or more counts support the clone carrying this T cell receptor (beta chain). The antigen remains unidentified. TCRdb reanalysed the 5' RACE reads using MiXCR and keeps one entry per CDR3 protein. In the table there are 130,000 to 150,000 distinct CDR3 sequences, 7% to 10% of which are singletons. The CDR3 contains 14 residues. V was shortened by 1 base and J by 4 bases, with 10 bases between the two germline ends. Per the germline V gene, CDR1 is MNHNS and CDR2 is SASEGT. The data were obtained in a study of CD8 T cells in ankylosing spondylitis. The study's findings and limits: Made up of about eight highly homologous variants, a TCR beta motif appeared characteristic of ankylosing spondylitis blood. Disease-associated clones were reportedly significantly overrepresented in matched ankylosing spondylitis synovial fluid.

This receptor was taken from a male donor with ankylosing spondylitis. The V call is TRBV6-1, the J call TRBJ2-5; no firm D call. The source material was synovial fluid, either unsorted or a sorted T cell fraction (not recorded which). CDR3 sequence (DNA): TGTGCCAGCAGTGAAGGGACCCGACGAGAGACCCAGTACTTC. Translating gives CASSEGTRRETQYF.